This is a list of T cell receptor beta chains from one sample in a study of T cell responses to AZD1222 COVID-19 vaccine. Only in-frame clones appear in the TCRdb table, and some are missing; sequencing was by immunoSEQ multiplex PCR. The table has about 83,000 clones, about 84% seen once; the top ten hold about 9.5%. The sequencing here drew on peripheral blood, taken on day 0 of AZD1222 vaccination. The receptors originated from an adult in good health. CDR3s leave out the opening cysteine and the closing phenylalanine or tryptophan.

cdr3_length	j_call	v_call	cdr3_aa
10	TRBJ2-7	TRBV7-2	ASSPRSYEQY
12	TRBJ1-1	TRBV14	ASSRRGGATEAF
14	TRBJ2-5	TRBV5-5	ASSLVSTSGKETQY
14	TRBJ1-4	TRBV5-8	ASSHRRKTTNEKLF
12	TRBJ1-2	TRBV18	ASSPRQLNYGYT
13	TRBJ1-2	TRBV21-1	ASSLLRTANYGYT
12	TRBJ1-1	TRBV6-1	ASSEGQPETEAF
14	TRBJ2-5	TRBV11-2	ASSFVRGAGGKTQY
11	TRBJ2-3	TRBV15	ATSRDVSDTQY
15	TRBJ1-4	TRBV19	ASRPHLGQGEDEKLF
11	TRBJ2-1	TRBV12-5	ASGSSGINEQF
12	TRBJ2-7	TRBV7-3	ASSPGTGPYEQY
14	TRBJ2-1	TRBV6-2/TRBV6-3	ASSVPGTGWYNEQF
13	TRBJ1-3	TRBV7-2	ASSPWTLSGNTIY
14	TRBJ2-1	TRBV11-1	ASGGDEGGSYNEQF
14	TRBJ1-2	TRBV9	ASSVEGGPESYGYT
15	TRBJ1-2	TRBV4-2	ASSQDLGARGSYGYT
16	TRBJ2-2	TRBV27	ASTRSLSAFANTGELF
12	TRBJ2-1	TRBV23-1	ASRSPSGRHEQF
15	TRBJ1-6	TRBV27	ASRFRVRGQGDSPLH
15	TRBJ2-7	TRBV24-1	ATSDPRQALGAYEQY
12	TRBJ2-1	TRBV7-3	ASSSNRQGDEQF
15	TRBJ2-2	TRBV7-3	ASSLTGGLAGTGELF
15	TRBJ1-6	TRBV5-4	ASSSGTGGLRDSPLH
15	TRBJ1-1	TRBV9	ASSRGQGARMNTEAF
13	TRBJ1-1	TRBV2	ASSEARGLGTEAF
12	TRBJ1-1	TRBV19	ASSEGVRNTEAF
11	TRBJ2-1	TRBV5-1	ASSSILGGEQF
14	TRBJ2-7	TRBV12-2	ASRPPDGRLIYEQY
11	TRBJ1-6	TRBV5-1	ASRAGENSPLH
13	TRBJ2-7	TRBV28	ASSPGEPPFYEQY
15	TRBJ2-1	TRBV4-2	ASSPRPGGTYDNEQF
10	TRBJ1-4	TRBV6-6	ASGVRGEKLF
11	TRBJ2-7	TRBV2	ASSAGGSYEQY
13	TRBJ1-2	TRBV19	ATNAGGRGADGYT
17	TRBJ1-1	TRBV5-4	ASSLGVGQGRSRGSEAF
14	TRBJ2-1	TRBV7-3	ASSEGRGIPYNEQF
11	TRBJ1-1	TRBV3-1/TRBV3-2	ASSHIQGASAF
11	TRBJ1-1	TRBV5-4	ASGRGLDTEAF